These 3 T cell receptor beta chains were all obtained from the same sample, sequenced in a study of blood T cell repertoires in COVID-19. Using immunoSEQ multiplex PCR, the repertoire was profiled, and TCRdb retains in-frame clones only, with some absent. Here the sample spans approximately 130,000 clones, around 87% being singletons. The specimen was peripheral blood. The receptors come from a woman in her forties or fifties who had recovered from COVID-19.

This sequence joins TRBV7-8 and TRBJ2-1; 10 bases are shared with TRBD2. CDR3 length: 16 amino acids. Germline loops: CDR1 SGHVS, CDR2 FQNEAQ. The J segment lost 5 bases and the V segment lost 5 bases, leaving 9 bases of the junction unmatched. The CDR3 DNA sequence: TGTGCCAGCAGCCCCCTGACTAGCGGGCTAGACAATGAGCAGTTCTTC. It specifies CASSPLTSGLDNEQFF.

V is TRBV25-1 and J is TRBJ2-5, with D possibly being TRBD1 (5 bases). The CDR3 spans 13 residues. The V gene's germline CDR1 is MGHDK and CDR2 SYGVNS. Trimming stripped 5 bases from V and 4 bases from J, with 11 bases between. The CDR3 DNA is TGTGCCAGCAGTCGGCAGGGAAGAGAGACCCAGTACTTC. Residues: CASSRQGRETQYF. Full variable domain (rest looked up from reference TRBV25-1 and TRBJ2-5): EADIYQTPRYLVIGTGKKITLECSQTMGHDKMYWYQQDPGMELHLIHYSYGVNSTEKGDLSSESTVSRIRTEHFPLTLESARPSHTSQYLCASSRQGRETQYFGPGTRLLVL.

This clone appeared a few times. The genes are TRBV19 and TRBJ1-4, with D possibly being TRBD1 (5 bases). Germline CDR1 LNHDA, CDR2 SQIVND (reference sequence). There are 12 residues in the CDR3. V was clipped by 7 bases and J by 4 bases, with 7 bases between them. The DNA of the CDR3 is TGTGCCAGTACCAGGGATAATGAAAAACTGTTTTTT. Translated, it gives CASTRDNEKLFF.